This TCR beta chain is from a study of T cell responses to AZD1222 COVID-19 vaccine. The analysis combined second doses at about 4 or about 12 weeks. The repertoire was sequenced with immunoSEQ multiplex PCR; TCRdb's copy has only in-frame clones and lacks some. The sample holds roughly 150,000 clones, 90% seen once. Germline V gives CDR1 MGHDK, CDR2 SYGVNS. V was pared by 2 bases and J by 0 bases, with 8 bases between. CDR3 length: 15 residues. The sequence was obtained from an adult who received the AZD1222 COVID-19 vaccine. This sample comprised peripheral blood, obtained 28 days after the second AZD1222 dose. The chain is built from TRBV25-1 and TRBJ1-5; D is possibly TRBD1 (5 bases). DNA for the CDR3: TGTGCCAGCAGTGAAAATGGGGCTAGCAATCAGCCCCAGCATTTT. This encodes CASSENGASNQPQHF.